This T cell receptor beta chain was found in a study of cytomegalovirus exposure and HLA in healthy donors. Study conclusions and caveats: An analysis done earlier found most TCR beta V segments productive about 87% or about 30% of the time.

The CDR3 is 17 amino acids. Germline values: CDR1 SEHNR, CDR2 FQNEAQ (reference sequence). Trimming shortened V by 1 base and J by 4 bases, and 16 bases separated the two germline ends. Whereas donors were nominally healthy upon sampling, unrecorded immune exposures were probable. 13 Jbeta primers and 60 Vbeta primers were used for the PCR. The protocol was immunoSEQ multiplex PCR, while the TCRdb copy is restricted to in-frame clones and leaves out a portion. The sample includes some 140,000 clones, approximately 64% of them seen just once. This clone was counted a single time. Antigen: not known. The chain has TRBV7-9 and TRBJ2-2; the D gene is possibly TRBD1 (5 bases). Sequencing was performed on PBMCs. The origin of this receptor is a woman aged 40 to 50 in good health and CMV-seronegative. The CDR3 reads CASSLEPGKVGTGELFF. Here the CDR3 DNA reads TGTGCCAGCAGCTTAGAGCCAGGGAAAGTAGGCACCGGGGAGCTGTTTTTT.